A selection of T cell receptor beta chains follows, all from one sample in a study of T cell responses to AZD1222 COVID-19 vaccine. Assay used: immunoSEQ multiplex PCR; TCRdb lists only in-frame clones, some missing. The sample holds 70,000 or so clones, roughly 87% seen once. The starting material was peripheral blood, obtained on day 0 of AZD1222 vaccination. These receptors were obtained from an adult in good health. CDR3s include the opening cysteine and the closing phenylalanine or tryptophan. The D gene is left open where the match is weak. Size values are once, few and many counts, or a class for expanded clones, and some rows have none.

J,V,size,length,D,CDR3,DNA
TRBJ1-5,TRBV19,NA,14,NA,CASSIEGFGQPQHF,TGTGCCAGTAGTATAGAGGGATTCGGTCAGCCCCAGCATTTT
TRBJ2-3,TRBV19,NA,13,NA,CASRPSGTDTQYF,TGTGCCAGTAGACCCTCAGGGACAGATACGCAGTATTTT
TRBJ1-1,TRBV5-5,NA,15,TRBD1,CASSTQDRAGTEAFF,TGTGCCAGCAGCACCCAGGACAGGGCGGGCACTGAAGCTTTCTTT
TRBJ1-4,TRBV4-2,NA,15,NA,CASSQDRGGNEKLFF,TGTGCCAGCAGCCAAGATCGCGGGGGTAATGAAAAACTGTTTTTT
TRBJ2-7,TRBV21-1,NA,17,NA,CASSKERGSRDSYEQYF,TGTGCCAGCAGCAAAGAAAGAGGGTCCAGGGACTCCTACGAGCAGTACTTC
TRBJ1-1,TRBV7-9,NA,16,TRBD1,CASSQLRGQGGTEAFF,TGTGCCAGCAGCCAACTCAGAGGACAGGGGGGCACTGAAGCTTTCTTT
TRBJ1-1,TRBV9,NA,14,NA,CASTSSAWNTEAFF,TGTGCCAGCACATCTTCGGCTTGGAACACTGAAGCTTTCTTT
TRBJ1-3,TRBV7-6,NA,15,NA,CASSPPGFSGNTIYF,TGTGCCAGCAGCCCACCGGGGTTCTCTGGAAACACCATATATTTT
TRBJ2-3,TRBV4-3,NA,17,NA,CASSPKLSSGPTDTQYF,TGCGCCAGCAGCCCAAAACTGAGTAGCGGCCCCACAGATACGCAGTATTTT
TRBJ2-2,TRBV6-1,NA,20,TRBD2,CASSETNPGGLAGNTGELFF,TGTGCCAGCAGTGAAACCAACCCCGGGGGACTAGCGGGGAACACCGGGGAGCTGTTTTTT
TRBJ1-2,TRBV28,NA,13,NA,CATGESFNYGYTF,TGTGCCACGGGGGAGTCATTTAACTATGGCTACACCTTC
TRBJ1-6,TRBV28,few,16,NA,CASSFAGIAYNSPLHF,TGTGCCAGCAGTTTTGCGGGTATAGCCTATAATTCACCCCTCCACTTT
TRBJ2-4,TRBV7-8,NA,16,TRBD2,CASSLGAGEPGNIQYF,TGTGCCAGCAGCTTAGGAGCGGGGGAGCCAGGAAACATTCAGTACTTC
TRBJ2-3,TRBV19,NA,15,NA,CASSSTSPTADTQYF,TGTGCCAGTAGTAGCACTAGCCCGACGGCAGATACGCAGTATTTT
TRBJ2-4,TRBV6-5,few,15,NA,CASRPGLLAKNIQYF,TGTGCCAGCAGGCCTGGACTGTTAGCCAAAAACATTCAGTACTTC
TRBJ1-2,TRBV6-5,NA,13,TRBD1,CASSYRTGNGYTF,TGTGCCAGCAGTTACCGGACAGGGAATGGCTACACCTTC
TRBJ2-7,TRBV28,NA,15,TRBD1,CASSLGAGGEKGAYF,TGTGCCAGCTCCCTAGGGGCAGGGGGCGAGAAGGGGGCGTACTTC
TRBJ2-7,TRBV5-1,NA,15,NA,CASSYTGTDSYEQYF,TGCGCCAGCAGCTACACCGGGACCGACTCCTACGAGCAGTACTTC
TRBJ1-5,TRBV21-1,once,15,NA,CASRWEDRVNQPQHF,TGTGCCAGCAGGTGGGAAGACAGAGTAAATCAGCCCCAGCATTTT
TRBJ2-2,TRBV2,NA,14,TRBD1,CASRTGANTGELFF,TGTGCCAGCCGGACAGGAGCGAACACCGGGGAGCTGTTTTTT
TRBJ1-1,TRBV18,NA,13,NA,CASSLGLNTEAFF,TGTGCCAGCTCTCTTGGACTGAACACTGAAGCTTTCTTT
TRBJ1-6,TRBV27,few,13,NA,CASSEFPETALHF,TGTGCCAGCAGTGAGTTCCCGGAAACAGCCCTCCACTTT
TRBJ1-4,TRBV6-5,NA,15,NA,CASRVNRATNEKLFF,TGTGCCAGCAGGGTAAACAGGGCGACTAATGAAAAACTGTTTTTT
TRBJ1-2,TRBV4-1,NA,13,NA,CASSHLQGSGYTF,TGCGCCAGCAGCCATCTACAGGGAAGCGGCTACACCTTC
TRBJ2-7,TRBV18,few,13,NA,CASSQPPSYEQYF,TGTGCCAGCTCACAACCCCCTTCCTACGAGCAGTACTTC
TRBJ1-1,TRBV2,NA,12,NA,CASTRADTEAFF,TGTGCCAGCACGCGGGCTGACACTGAAGCTTTCTTT
TRBJ1-1,TRBV11-3,NA,12,TRBD1,CASADRGTEAFF,TGTGCCAGCGCCGACAGGGGCACTGAAGCTTTCTTT
TRBJ2-3,TRBV30,NA,14,TRBD2,CAWRTSGGTDTQYF,TGTGCCTGGAGGACTAGCGGGGGCACCGATACGCAGTATTTT
TRBJ1-6,TRBV4-3,NA,14,NA,CASSQEPGDSPLHF,TGCGCCAGCAGCCAAGAACCTGGGGATTCACCCCTCCACTTT
TRBJ2-3,TRBV18,NA,14,TRBD2,CASSPSGLADTQYF,TGTGCCAGCTCACCTTCCGGACTAGCGGATACGCAGTATTTT
TRBJ1-6,TRBV10-3,NA,16,NA,CAISESPGRANSPLHF,TGTGCCATCAGTGAGTCCCCCGGTCGAGCCAATTCACCCCTCCACTTT
TRBJ1-1,TRBV7-9,once,12,NA,CASSRQNTEAFF,TGTGCCAGCAGCCGGCAGAACACTGAAGCTTTCTTT
TRBJ2-5,TRBV11-2,once,15,TRBD2,CASSLGGGAEETQYF,TGTGCCAGCAGCTTAGGCGGGGGGGCAGAAGAGACCCAGTACTTC
TRBJ2-7,TRBV9,NA,18,TRBD2,CASSVGVVKRGGSYEQYF,TGTGCCAGCAGCGTAGGGGTAGTGAAGCGGGGGGGCTCCTACGAGCAGTACTTC
TRBJ2-5,TRBV3-1/TRBV3-2,NA,13,NA,CASSQGWGETQYF,TGTGCCAGCAGCCAGGGATGGGGAGAGACCCAGTACTTC
TRBJ2-7,TRBV5-1,NA,15,NA,CASSVAPSVNYEQYF,TGCGCCAGCAGCGTTGCTCCTAGCGTAAACTACGAGCAGTACTTC
TRBJ2-7,TRBV28,NA,12,NA,CASSSTVREQYF,TGTGCCAGCAGTTCGACCGTTCGGGAGCAGTACTTC
TRBJ1-4,TRBV30,once,14,TRBD1,CAWRREQGTEKLFF,TGTGCCTGGAGAAGAGAACAGGGGACAGAAAAACTGTTTTTT
TRBJ2-2,TRBV7-8,NA,18,TRBD1,CASSQSPGQGSGTGELFF,TGTGCCAGCAGCCAAAGCCCGGGACAGGGATCGGGCACCGGGGAGCTGTTTTTT